Shown below are 12 T cell receptor beta chains from a single sample sequenced in a study of cytomegalovirus exposure and HLA in healthy donors. Vbeta (60) and Jbeta (13) primers were used in the PCR. Assay used: immunoSEQ multiplex PCR; TCRdb lists only in-frame clones, some missing. The profile shows more than 95,000 clones, under 80% of them singletons. The sample was PBMCs. The receptors stem from a man aged 35-49 years in good health and CMV-seropositive.

The rearrangement uses TRBV4-3 and TRBJ2-3; tentatively, D is TRBD2 (7 bases). V gave up 9 bases and J gave up 0 bases, with 25 bases separating them. The CDR3 sequence is 18 residues long. Per the germline V gene, CDR1 is LGHNA and CDR2 is YSLEER. CDR3 region: CARNQSNEGGTSTDTQYF. CDR3 bases: TGCGCCAGAAACCAATCGAATGAGGGGGGGACTAGCACAGATACGCAGTATTTT.

The genes are TRBV15 and TRBJ1-5; unclear D gene. This CDR3 contains 14 residues. The V and J ends lost 0 bases and 5 bases respectively, with 8 bases between them. Germline loops: CDR1 LNHNV, CDR2 YYDKDF (reference sequence). In nucleotides, the CDR3 is TGTGCCACCAGCAGAGATTTGTTAGATCAGCCCCAGCATTTT. It encodes CATSRDLLDQPQHF. Full variable domain (outside the CDR3, taken from reference TRBV15 and TRBJ1-5): DAMVIQNPRYQVTQFGKPVTLSCSQTLNHNVMYWYQQKSSQAPKLLFHYYDKDFNNEADTPDNFQSRRPNTSFCFLDIRSPGLGDTAMYLCATSRDLLDQPQHFGDGTRLSIL.

The gene calls are TRBV5-1 and TRBJ2-1, with 9 bases lining up with TRBD1. The trim removed 4 bases at V and 9 bases at J, leaving 2 bases unmatched. Germline lookup yields CDR1 SGHRS and CDR2 YFSETQ. The CDR3 has 12 residues. DNA of the CDR3: TGCGCCAGCAGCCTACAGGGGGCTGAGCAGTTCTTC. This sequence encodes CASSLQGAEQFF. The complete variable domain, with remaining parts taken from reference TRBV5-1 and TRBJ2-1, reads KAGVTQTPRYLIKTRGQQVTLSCSPISGHRSVSWYQQTPGQGLQFLFEYFSETQRNKGNFPGRFSGRQFSNSRSEMNVSTLELGDSALYLCASSLQGAEQFFGPGTRLTVL.

The chain combines TRBV28 with TRBJ2-3; D gene uncertain. CDR1 is MDHEN, CDR2 SYDVKM, per germline. CDR3 length: 15 amino acids. Trimming took off 4 bases at V and 1 base at J, with 12 bases between the two ends. CDR3 region: CASSSLMGGTDTQYF. The DNA for the CDR3 is TGTGCCAGCAGTTCCCTTATGGGCGGCACAGATACGCAGTATTTT.

This clone showed up just a few times. The CDR3 region has the DNA TGTGCCAGCTCAACAGGGGGCGATAATGAAAAACTGTTTTTT. Translation gives CASSTGGDNEKLFF. V and J are TRBV18 and TRBJ1-4, with 9 bases lining up with TRBD1. The CDR3 is 14 amino acids. The V gene end was trimmed by 5 bases and the J gene end by 4 bases; junction bases not matched to a gene: 2. CDR1 is KGHSH and CDR2 is LQKENI in the germline V gene.

CDR3 protein: CASSPESRTNYGYTF. DNA of the CDR3: TGTGCCAGCAGCCCCGAGAGTCGAACTAACTATGGCTACACCTTC. The rearrangement links TRBV5-4 to TRBJ1-2; D call uncertain. CDR3 length equals 15 residues. The germline V gene has CDR1 SGHNT and CDR2 YYREEE (reference sequence). Trimming shortened V by 4 bases and J by 0 bases, and 13 bases separated the two germline ends.

This clone occurred once. V gene TRBV7-9 combines with J gene TRBJ2-2; no clear D gene. V gave up 7 bases and J gave up 3 bases, with 3 bases separating them. The CDR3 is 11 residues long. Germline CDR1 SEHNR, CDR2 FQNEAQ (reference sequence). CDR3 amino acids: CASTDTGELFF. Written as DNA, the CDR3 is TGTGCCAGCACCGACACCGGGGAGCTGTTTTTT.

The V and J genes are TRBV21-1 and TRBJ2-5; the DNA was not used to check the table's D call, TRBD2. TRBV21-1 is deemed a pseudogene. The CDR3 has 13 amino acids. The CDR3 DNA sequence: TGTGCCAGCCCCAGCGGGCGGGGGGAGACCCAGTACTTC. Translating gives CASPSGRGETQYF.

The chain links TRBV7-3 to TRBJ2-2; 9 bases line up with TRBD1. V dropped 4 bases and J dropped 3; count of bases not matched to a gene: 3. CDR3 length equals 15 residues. Germline V lookup: CDR1 SGHTA, CDR2 FQGTGA. The CDR3 here is CASSSGTGYTGELFF. CDR3 nucleotides: TGTGCCAGCAGCTCGGGGACAGGGTACACCGGGGAGCTGTTTTTT.

The chain joins TRBV12-5 to TRBJ2-1; a weak D match, TRBD2 (6 bases). Germline CDR1 is LGHNT and CDR2 is FRNRAP. CDR3 length: 13 residues. V lost 6 bases to trimming and J lost 2 bases, with 8 bases between them. CDR3: CASGGGTYNEQFF. The CDR3 DNA is TGTGCTAGTGGGGGGGGAACCTACAATGAGCAGTTCTTC.

This chain uses TRBV25-1 with TRBJ2-2, with 7 bases aligning to TRBD1. The germline V gene has CDR1 MGHDK and CDR2 SYGVNS. J gave up 5 bases and V 7 bases, and 10 bases lay outside the gene matches. The CDR3 is 15 amino acids. CDR3 sequence reads: CASMFTGTVTGELFF. For the CDR3, the DNA is TGTGCCAGCATGTTCACCGGGACAGTGACCGGGGAGCTGTTTTTT.

The chain joins TRBV7-2 to TRBJ1-4, with D perhaps TRBD1 (5 bases). In germline, CDR1 is SGHTA, CDR2 FQGNSA. V dropped 2 bases and J dropped 5 bases, with 12 bases sitting between them. The CDR3 spans 15 residues. The CDR3 sequence: CASSLFTQGNEKLFF. CDR3 sequence (DNA): TGTGCCAGCAGCTTATTCACGCAGGGAAATGAAAAACTGTTTTTT.